Given below is one T cell receptor beta chain in context. Its specificity is unknown. This sample was taken from a study of CD8 T cells in ankylosing spondylitis. MiXCR, run by TCRdb on the 5' RACE reads, gives a single entry per CDR3 protein. The sample holds roughly 190,000 distinct CDR3 sequences, more than 10% seen once. Study-level findings and limits: Certain motif variants had earlier appeared in reactive arthritis synovial fluid and blood. Within ankylosing spondylitis blood, a TCR beta motif made up of seven or eight highly homologous variants appeared to be characteristic. With a CD8+ phenotype, disease-linked clones were relatively rare in peripheral blood.

CDR1 is MNHEY and CDR2 is SMNVEV in the germline V gene (reference sequence). V was cut by 2 bases and J by 0 bases, with 12 bases left in between. The CDR3 covers 16 residues. V is TRBV27 and J is TRBJ2-3; maybe TRBD2 (6 bases). Sequencing was performed on blood, either unsorted or a sorted T cell fraction (not recorded which). The TCR was taken from a male donor with ankylosing spondylitis or in good health (not recorded which). CDR3 sequence (DNA): TGTGCCAGCAGTTTAGTAGGCGGGGTTAGCACAGATACGCAGTATTTT. Protein: CASSLVGGVSTDTQYF.